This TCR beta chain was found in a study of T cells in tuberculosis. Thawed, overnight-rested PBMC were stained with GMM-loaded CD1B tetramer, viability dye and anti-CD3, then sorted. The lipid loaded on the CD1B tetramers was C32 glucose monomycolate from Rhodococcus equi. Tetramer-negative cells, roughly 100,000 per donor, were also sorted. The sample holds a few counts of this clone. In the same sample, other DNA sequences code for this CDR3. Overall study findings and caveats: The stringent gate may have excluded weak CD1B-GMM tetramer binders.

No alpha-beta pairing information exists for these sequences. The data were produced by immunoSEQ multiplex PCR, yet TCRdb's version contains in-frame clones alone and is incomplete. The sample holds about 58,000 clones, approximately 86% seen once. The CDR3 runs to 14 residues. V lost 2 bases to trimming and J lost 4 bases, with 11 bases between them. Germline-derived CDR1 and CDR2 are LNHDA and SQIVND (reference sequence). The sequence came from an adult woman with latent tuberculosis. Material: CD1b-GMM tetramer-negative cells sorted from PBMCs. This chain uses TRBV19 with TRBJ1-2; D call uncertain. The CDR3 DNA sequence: TGTGCCAGTAGTATAAACAGCGGAATCTATGGCTACACCTTC. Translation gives CASSINSGIYGYTF.